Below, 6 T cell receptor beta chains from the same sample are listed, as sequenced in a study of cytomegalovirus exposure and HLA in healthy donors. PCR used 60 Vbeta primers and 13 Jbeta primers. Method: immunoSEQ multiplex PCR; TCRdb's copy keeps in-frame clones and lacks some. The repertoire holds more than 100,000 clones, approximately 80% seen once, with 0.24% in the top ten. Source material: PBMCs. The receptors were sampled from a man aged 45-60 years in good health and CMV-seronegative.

The CDR3 DNA sequence: TGCGCCAGCAGCCAGGACAAGAACACTGAAGCTTTCTTT. Encoded protein: CASSQDKNTEAFF. The chain links TRBV5-1 to TRBJ1-1, with a possible D match to TRBD1 (5 bases). The V end lost 4 bases, the J end lost 1 base, and 8 bases lay between the germline ends. Germline CDR1 and CDR2: SGHRS and YFSETQ. The CDR3 is 13 residues long.

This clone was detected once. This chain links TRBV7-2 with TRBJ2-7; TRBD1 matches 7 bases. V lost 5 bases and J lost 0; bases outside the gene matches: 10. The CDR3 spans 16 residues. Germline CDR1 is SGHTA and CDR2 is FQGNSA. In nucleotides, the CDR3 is TGTGCCAGCAGCCCGAAGGGGGCCCTGGGCTCCTACGAGCAGTACTTC. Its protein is CASSPKGALGSYEQYF.

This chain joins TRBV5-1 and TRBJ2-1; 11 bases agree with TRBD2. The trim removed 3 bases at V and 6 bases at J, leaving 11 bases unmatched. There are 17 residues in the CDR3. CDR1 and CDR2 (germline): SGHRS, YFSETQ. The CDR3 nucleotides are TGCGCCAGCAGCTCACCAATGACTAGCGGGGCTTCCAATGAGCAGTTCTTC. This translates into CASSSPMTSGASNEQFF.

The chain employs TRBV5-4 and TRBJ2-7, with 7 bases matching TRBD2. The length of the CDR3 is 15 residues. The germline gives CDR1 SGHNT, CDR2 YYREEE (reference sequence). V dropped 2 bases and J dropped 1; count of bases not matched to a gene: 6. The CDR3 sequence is CASSFGGRNSYEQYF. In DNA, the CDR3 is TGTGCCAGCAGCTTTGGCGGGAGAAATTCCTACGAGCAGTACTTC.

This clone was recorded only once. For the CDR3, the DNA is TGTGCCAGCAGCCCCCCCCTAGCGGGAGGGTTCTACGAGCAGTACTTC. Its protein product is CASSPPLAGGFYEQYF. The gene calls are TRBV4-2 and TRBJ2-7; 12 bases are shared with TRBD2. CDR3 size: 16 residues. Germline values: CDR1 LGHNA, CDR2 YNFKEQ. With 4 bases clipped from V and 3 bases from J, the junction kept 7 bases outside the gene matches.

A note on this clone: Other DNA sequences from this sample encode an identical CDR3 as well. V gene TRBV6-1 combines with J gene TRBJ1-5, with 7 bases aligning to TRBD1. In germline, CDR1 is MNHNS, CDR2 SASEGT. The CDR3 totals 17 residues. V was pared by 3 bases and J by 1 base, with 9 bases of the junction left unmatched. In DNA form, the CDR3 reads TGTGCCAGCAGTGAGGCGGCCGGGACAGTGAGCAATCAGCCCCAGCATTTT. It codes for CASSEAAGTVSNQPQHF.